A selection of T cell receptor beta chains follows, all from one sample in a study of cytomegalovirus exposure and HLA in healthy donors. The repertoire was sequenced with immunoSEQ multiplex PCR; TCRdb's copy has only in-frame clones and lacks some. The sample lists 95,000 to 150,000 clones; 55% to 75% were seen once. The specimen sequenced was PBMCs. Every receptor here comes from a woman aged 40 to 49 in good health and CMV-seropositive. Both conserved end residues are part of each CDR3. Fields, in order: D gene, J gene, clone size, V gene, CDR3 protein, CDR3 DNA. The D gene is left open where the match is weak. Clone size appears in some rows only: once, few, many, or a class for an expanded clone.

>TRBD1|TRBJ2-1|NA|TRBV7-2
CASSLPGQGFVEQFF
TGTGCCAGCAGCCTACCAGGACAGGGATTTGTTGAGCAGTTCTTC
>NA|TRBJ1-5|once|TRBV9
CASGRDNQPQHF
TGTGCCAGCGGCAGGGACAATCAGCCCCAGCATTTT
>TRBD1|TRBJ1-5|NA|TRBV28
CASSFLQGSQPQHF
TGTGCCAGCAGTTTCTTACAGGGGAGTCAGCCCCAGCATTTT
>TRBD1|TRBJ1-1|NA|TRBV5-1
CASSETGMNTEAFF
TGCGCCAGCAGCGAGACAGGGATGAACACTGAAGCTTTCTTT
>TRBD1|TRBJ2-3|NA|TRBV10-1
CASRGTGGSTDTQYF
TGCGCCAGCAGAGGAACAGGGGGGAGCACAGATACGCAGTATTTT
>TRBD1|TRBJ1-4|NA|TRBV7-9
CASSPDRGLEKLFF
TGTGCCAGCAGCCCGGACAGGGGGTTAGAAAAACTGTTTTTT
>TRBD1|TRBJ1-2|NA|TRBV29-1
CSVIQGDSNYGYTF
TGCAGCGTGATTCAGGGGGACAGCAACTATGGCTACACCTTC
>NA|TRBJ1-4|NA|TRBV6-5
CASGRATAGNEKLFF
TGTGCCAGCGGCAGAGCCACAGCCGGAAATGAAAAACTGTTTTTT
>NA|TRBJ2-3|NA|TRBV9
CASSPQVRGKCYF
TGTGCCAGCAGCCCCCAGGTGAGGGGGAAATGTTATTTT
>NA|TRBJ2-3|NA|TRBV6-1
CASRGATTDTQYF
TGTGCCAGCAGAGGGGCAACGACAGATACGCAGTATTTT
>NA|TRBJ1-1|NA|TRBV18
CASSPDRTVAKAFF
TGTGCCAGCTCGCCGGATCGGACAGTTGCTAAAGCTTTCTTT
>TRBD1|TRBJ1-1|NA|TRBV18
CASSPLPGQTNTEAFF
TGTGCCAGCTCACCGCTACCGGGACAGACGAACACTGAAGCTTTCTTT
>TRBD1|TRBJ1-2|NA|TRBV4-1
CASSQDDRAVYGYTF
TGCGCCAGCAGCCAAGACGACAGGGCGGTCTATGGCTACACCTTC
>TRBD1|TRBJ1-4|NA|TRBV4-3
CASSQQTGFNEKLFF
TGCGCCAGCAGCCAACAGACAGGGTTTAATGAAAAACTGTTTTTT
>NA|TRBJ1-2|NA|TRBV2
CASSATDSYYGYTF
TGTGCCAGCAGTGCAACAGATTCGTACTATGGCTACACCTTC
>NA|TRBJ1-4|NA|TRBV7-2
CASSPSAGEKLFF
TGTGCCAGCAGCCCTTCGGCGGGGGAAAAACTGTTTTTT
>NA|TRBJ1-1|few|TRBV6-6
CASSYAGGPSEAFF
TGTGCCAGCAGTTACGCCGGAGGGCCCTCTGAAGCTTTCTTT
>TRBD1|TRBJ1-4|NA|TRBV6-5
CASSYSGTGAEKLFF
TGTGCCAGCAGTTACTCGGGTACAGGGGCCGAAAAACTGTTTTTT
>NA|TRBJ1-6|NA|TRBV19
CASSTLQVYNSPLHF
TGTGCCAGTAGTACATTACAGGTTTATAATTCACCCCTCCACTTT
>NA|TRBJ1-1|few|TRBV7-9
CASSFGNIGMNTEAFF
TGTGCCAGCAGCTTCGGAAATATCGGGATGAACACTGAAGCTTTCTTT
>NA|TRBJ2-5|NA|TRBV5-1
CASSPPGLQGETQYF
TGCGCCAGCAGCCCGCCGGGACTCCAAGGAGAGACCCAGTACTTC
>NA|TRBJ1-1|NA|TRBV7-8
CASSPRRVGSNTEAFF
TGTGCCAGCAGCCCCCGGCGGGTGGGGTCGAACACTGAAGCTTTCTTT
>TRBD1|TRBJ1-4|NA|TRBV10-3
CAISDVAGQGNEKLFF
TGTGCCATCAGTGATGTGGCCGGACAGGGAAATGAAAAACTGTTTTTT
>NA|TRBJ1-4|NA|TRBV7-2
CASSPGSNEKLFF
TGTGCCAGCAGCCCGGGATCTAATGAAAAACTGTTTTTT
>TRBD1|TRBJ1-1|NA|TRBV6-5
CASSYIRTGFTEAFF
TGTGCCAGCAGTTACATAAGGACAGGGTTCACTGAAGCTTTCTTT
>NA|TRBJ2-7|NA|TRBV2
CASSVVRGAYEQYF
TGTGCCAGCAGTGTCGTCAGGGGCGCCTACGAGCAGTACTTC
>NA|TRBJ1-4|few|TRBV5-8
CASSVHRVEKLFF
TGTGCCAGCAGCGTTCACAGGGTTGAAAAACTGTTTTTT
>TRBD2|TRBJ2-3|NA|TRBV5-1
CASSWTSPDTQYF
TGCGCCAGCAGCTGGACTAGCCCAGATACGCAGTATTTT